This T cell receptor (beta chain) is from a study of blood T cell repertoires in COVID-19 (dated by TCRdb to the early 2020s). About the full investigation: Samples from collaborators originated in the United States, Italy and Spain and spanned both the acute and convalescent phases of COVID-19. The dataset comprised deeply sampled blood TCRbeta repertoires from subjects exposed to, actively infected with, or recovered from COVID-19. The prospective study material was composed of cDNA or gDNA derived from T cells, B-cell-depleted T cells, or PBMCs. A de-identified subject ID, COVID-19 status, age in years and sex were almost always included in the sample metadata. The repertoires were made available in a free public database intended to serve as a resource for research on the immune response to SARS-CoV-2. Samples were obtained from the ongoing ImmuneRACE study (first 160 participants) and from approximately 1,200 subjects provided by 6 global collaborators. Where available, HLA class I and class II types were taken from metadata supplied by the sample provider and were not determined by assay-based typing. What the research found in general, with its limitations: The amount of clinical and demographic metadata varied by source and participant and was provided uncurated.

The immunoSEQ Assay, a bias-controlled multiplex PCR, was used to amplify TCRbeta CDR3 regions from genomic DNA. Turning to the authors' computational methods: Nucleated cell counts per sample were estimated from amplification of reference gene primers within the assay. To quantify the absolute abundance of each unique TCRbeta CDR3 rearrangement, sequence reads were collapsed and filtered. Productive Simpson clonality was computed per sample as the square root of Simpson's diversity index over productive rearrangements. The immuneACCESS repertoire file appears here via TCRdb, limited to in-frame rearrangements. These files lack a portion of the clones; in checked studies, under half of the deficit traces to unresolved V genes, and the cause of the others is not known. V and J calls and clone size are as listed in that table; D and trimming were resolved from the DNA. The sample yields 200,000 to 250,000 clones; around nine tenths were counted once. 1.5% to 2% of the sample goes to the ten largest clones.

Turning to this clone: Which antigen it targets is not known. Per-base qualities were not stored, and no clone one base away is much larger.

Participants in the prospective study were enrolled through a virtual design, were aged 18 to 89 years, and lived in about 25 United States geographic areas. To assign participants to cohorts, the prospective study relied on clinical history that participants themselves reported in a screening survey and a study questionnaire. Recovered participants in ImmuneRACE Cohort 3 were defined by two consecutive negative NP/OP PCR tests, clearance by a healthcare professional, or resolution of symptoms. Mobile phlebotomists in the prospective study collected whole blood, serum and a nasopharyngeal or oropharyngeal swab from every participant. Prospective study participants could optionally give additional blood draws and questionnaires over an approximately two-month period. Before DNA extraction, prospective study blood samples were shipped either frozen or at room temperature. Its CDR3 holds 13 amino acids, cysteine through phenylalanine. Only the CDR3 DNA stays, 39 bases, in frame from base 1. Relative to germline, V is missing 6 bases and J is missing 2 bases, with 4 bases of the junction outside any gene match. Based on the germline V gene, the CDR1 and CDR2 sequences are MNHEY and SVGEGT.

Sequencing was performed on PBMCs or T cells enriched from blood (not recorded which). The sequence was obtained from a woman in her 50s who had recovered from COVID-19. The rearranged chain carries TRBV6-2 or TRBV6-3 and TRBJ2-7; 7 bases in the middle match TRBD2. The DNA sequence follows: TGTGCCAGCAGCCGCGGACTAGCCTACGAGCAGTACTTC. Its translation reads: CASSRGLAYEQYF.